This T cell receptor beta chain was identified during a study of CD4 T cells in relation to SARS-CoV-2 and coronaviruses. Germline V gives CDR1 MNHEY, CDR2 SVGAGI. The CDR3 is 14 residues long. V gave up 7 bases and J gave up 6 bases; unmatched junction bases: 11. The protocol was immunoSEQ multiplex PCR, while the TCRdb copy is restricted to in-frame clones and leaves out a portion. The data show 15,000 to 25,000 clones, about three quarters seen once. Unexposed donor CD4+ T cells date from about 2010-2018, before the COVID-19 pandemic. Isolation of CD4+ T cells took place after less than twelve days in culture. Cells permitting, SARS-CoV-2 S/N and four cold-coronavirus spikes were tested on unexposed-donor CD4+ T cells. This clone has only a few counts. Antigen specificity is unknown.

This clonotype was sampled from a human donor in good health. The V gene is TRBV6-5, the J gene TRBJ2-7; 8 bases map to TRBD2. The sequencing sample was made of CD4+ T cells from PBMCs, cultured in vitro. The CDR3 DNA reads TGTGCCAGCAAAGGGGAGCGGGGGATTGGCGAGCAGTACTTC. Its translation: CASKGERGIGEQYF.